Here is one T cell receptor (beta chain) with its context. The CDR3 has 16 residues. This sample was included in a study of blood T cell repertoires in COVID-19. Assay: immunoSEQ multiplex PCR; the TCRdb copy retains only in-frame clones and omits some. The sample contains approximately 54,000 clones, roughly nine tenths of which appear only once. The chain combines TRBV21-1 with TRBJ1-5. TRBV21-1 is tagged as a pseudogene. The TCR comes from a woman aged 40-49 years with active COVID-19. Sequencing input: peripheral blood. The CDR3 nucleotides are TGTGCCAGCAGCAAAACCGGGGGGCTAGGCAGCCAGCCCCAGCATTTT. It is translated as CASSKTGGLGSQPQHF.